Below are 26 T cell receptor beta chains sequenced from a single sample in a study of spatial heterogeneity in lung cancer. Their recognized antigens are unknown. Time point reported: sample taken at primary tumor resection. TCRdb redid the calling of the 5' RACE reads with MiXCR, one entry per CDR3 protein. Of approximately 7,000 distinct CDR3 sequences listed, about 11% are singletons. Study-wide points: Tracking of tumor mutation counts was seen in expanded intratumoral alpha and beta TCR counts.

The specimen comprised lung tumor tissue, sampled at surgery. These receptors all stem from a female donor with early-stage non-small cell lung cancer.

This clonotype was counted between two and nine times. The chain recombines TRBV5-1 with TRBJ2-2; D not resolved. There are 13 residues in the CDR3. The germline CDR1 and CDR2 sequences are SGHRS and YFSETQ. V lost 4 bases to trimming and J lost 1 base, with 5 bases between them. CDR3 DNA: TGCGCCAGCAGCGCGATGAACACCGGGGAGCTGTTTTTT. Amino acid sequence: CASSAMNTGELFF. Filled out from reference TRBV5-1 and TRBJ2-2, the complete variable domain reads KAGVTQTPRYLIKTRGQQVTLSCSPISGHRSVSWYQQTPGQGLQFLFEYFSETQRNKGNFPGRFSGRQFSNSRSEMNVSTLELGDSALYLCASSAMNTGELFFGEGSRLTVL.

By its share, this clonotype is medium-sized. The V call is TRBV18, the J call TRBJ2-3; possible D gene TRBD2, 5 bases. The ends were cut back, 1 base at V and 3 bases at J, with 11 bases in the middle. The CDR3 is 15 residues long. CDR1 KGHSH and CDR2 LQKENI come from the germline V gene. This chain's CDR3 is CASSPREGGTDTQYF. In DNA, the CDR3 is TGTGCCAGCTCACCACGAGAGGGTGGGACAGATACGCAGTATTTT. Supplemented by reference TRBV18 and TRBJ2-3, the full variable domain reads NAGVMQNPRHLVRRRGQEARLRCSPMKGHSHVYWYRQLPEEGLKFMVYLQKENIIDESGMPKERFSAEFPKEGPSILRIQQVVRGDSAAYFCASSPREGGTDTQYFGPGTRLTVL.

In this sample, this clonotype turned up many times. The J gene is TRBJ1-4, the V gene TRBV28; D gene unclear. The germline gives CDR1 MDHEN, CDR2 SYDVKM. The CDR3 loop spans 13 amino acids. V shed 7 bases and J shed 1 base, with 7 bases lying between them. The CDR3 region is CASTRLTNEKLFF. The CDR3 coding sequence is TGTGCCAGCACCCGGCTAACTAATGAAAAACTGTTTTTT.

The chain has TRBV20-1 and TRBJ2-3; 9 bases agree with TRBD2. Germline lookup yields CDR1 DFQATT and CDR2 SNEGSKA (reference sequence). The J segment lost 6 bases and the V segment lost 4 bases, leaving 14 bases of the junction unmatched. The CDR3 is made up of 16 amino acids. The CDR3: CSATPPGLAKYDTQYF. In DNA, the CDR3 is TGCAGTGCTACACCCCCGGGACTAGCCAAATATGATACGCAGTATTTT.

This sequence joins TRBV9 and TRBJ2-2, with D possibly being TRBD2 (6 bases). CDR3 size: 15 residues. The germline V gene encodes CDR1 SGDLS and CDR2 YYNGEE. Deletions cut 5 bases from V and 4 bases from J, with 15 bases between. The CDR3 DNA reads as TGTGCCAGCAGGGAACTAGCTCGGAGCACCGGGGAGCTGTTTTTT. Residues: CASRELARSTGELFF.

The table lists this clonotype with a few counts. The CDR3 DNA is TGCAGTGCTAGAGAGATTCGGGGTGTCGAGACCCAGTACTTC. Its protein product is CSAREIRGVETQYF. The chain links TRBV20-1 to TRBJ2-5; D might be TRBD2 (5 bases). V shed 0 bases and J shed 5 bases, with 13 bases lying between them. CDR3 length equals 14 residues. The V gene's germline CDR1 is DFQATT and CDR2 SNEGSKA (reference sequence).

V usage is TRBV4-1 and J usage is TRBJ2-3; unclear D gene. The germline gives CDR1 MGHRA, CDR2 YSYEKL. The V end was cut by 4 bases, the J end by 2 bases, with 10 bases between. This CDR3 has 14 amino acids. CDR3 region: CASSRADFTDTQYF. The CDR3 DNA reads as TGCGCCAGCAGCCGGGCCGACTTCACAGATACGCAGTATTTT.

Only a few counts were recorded for this clonotype. CDR3 coding DNA: TGTGCCAGCAGCTTAGCCGGGGGGCTCGAGACCCAGTACTTC. Its protein is CASSLAGGLETQYF. V and J are TRBV7-9 and TRBJ2-5, with a weak D call TRBD2 (7 bases). Germline CDR1 is SEHNR and CDR2 is FQNEAQ (reference sequence). V lost 0 bases and J lost 5, with 10 bases in between. The CDR3 totals 14 residues. Combining the CDR3 with reference TRBV7-9 and TRBJ2-5 gives the whole variable domain DTGVSQNPRHKITKRGQNVTFRCDPISEHNRLYWYRQTLGQGPEFLTYFQNEAQLEKSRLLSDRFSAERPKGSFSTLEIQRTEQGDSAMYLCASSLAGGLETQYFGPGTRLLVL.

The chain joins TRBV19 to TRBJ2-7; D could derive from TRBD1 or TRBD2 (5 bases each). Germline V CDR1 and CDR2: LNHDA, SQIVND (reference sequence). Trimming pared 1 base from V and 6 bases from J, leaving 7 bases between. The length of the CDR3 is 12 residues. The CDR3: CASSIGDGEQYF. CDR3 nucleotide sequence: TGTGCCAGTAGTATAGGGGACGGCGAGCAGTACTTC. The complete variable domain, with remaining parts taken from reference TRBV19 and TRBJ2-7, reads DGGITQSPKYLFRKEGQNVTLSCEQNLNHDAMYWYRQDPGQGLRLIYYSQIVNDFQKGDIAEGYSVSREKKESFPLTVTSAQKNPTAFYLCASSIGDGEQYFGPGTRLTVT.

This chain connects TRBV7-7 to TRBJ2-3, with 10 bases aligning to TRBD1. V lost 1 base and J lost 1; bases outside the gene matches: 2. CDR1 is SSHAT and CDR2 is FNYEAQ in the germline V gene (reference sequence). The CDR3 has 16 amino acids. The chain's CDR3 is CASSLGTGGGTDTQYF. As DNA, the CDR3 is TGTGCCAGCAGCTTAGGGACAGGGGGTGGCACAGATACGCAGTATTTT.

This clonotype occurred a few times. V usage is TRBV10-3 and J usage is TRBJ1-5, with D uncertain. The CDR3 runs 15 residues. Germline lookup yields CDR1 ENHRY and CDR2 SYGVKD. Trimming stripped 3 bases from V and 2 bases from J, with 11 bases between. The CDR3 here is CAISEGYGGNQPQHF. CDR3 in DNA: TGTGCCATCAGTGAAGGGTACGGGGGCAATCAGCCCCAGCATTTT.

The chain is built from TRBV9 and TRBJ1-1, with D possibly matching TRBD1 (5 bases). The CDR3 has 14 residues. With 5 bases removed from V and 3 bases from J, the gap between germline ends came to 14 bases. Germline V gives CDR1 SGDLS, CDR2 YYNGEE. This CDR3 reads CASRGPGYDTEAFF. DNA for the CDR3: TGTGCCAGCAGAGGTCCAGGGTATGACACTGAAGCTTTCTTT.

The chain couples TRBV11-2 to TRBJ2-3; D not resolved. Germline loops: CDR1 SGHAT, CDR2 FQNNGV. V lost 0 bases and J 2 bases, leaving 9 bases between the germline ends. This CDR3 is 15 amino acids long. The chain's CDR3 is CASSLDYTHTDTQYF. The CDR3 DNA is TGTGCCAGCAGCTTAGATTACACCCACACAGATACGCAGTATTTT.

The sample holds a few counts of this clonotype. The chain is built from TRBV20-1 and TRBJ2-3, with no clear D. Germline CDR1 DFQATT, CDR2 SNEGSKA (reference sequence). V lost 0 bases and J lost 1, with 8 bases in between. CDR3 length: 14 amino acids. CDR3 coding DNA: TGCAGTGCTAGAGATAGGCCGGGCACAGATACGCAGTATTTT. Its translation: CSARDRPGTDTQYF.

This clonotype is medium-sized within its sample. The chain combines TRBV7-9 with TRBJ2-3; a weak D match, TRBD2 (6 bases). The germline V and J ends were trimmed by 0 bases and 6 bases, with 10 bases remaining between them. The CDR3 is made up of 14 amino acids. Germline V CDR1 and CDR2: SEHNR, FQNEAQ (reference sequence). DNA of the CDR3: TGTGCCAGCAGCTTAGCAGGGACTCGGGATACGCAGTATTTT. Translating gives CASSLAGTRDTQYF.

V is TRBV11-3 and J is TRBJ1-2; D uncertain. The germline V and J ends were trimmed by 8 bases and 9 bases, with 16 bases remaining between them. Germline loops: CDR1 SGHNT, CDR2 YENEEA. The CDR3 has 12 amino acids. DNA for the CDR3: TGTGCCAGCGGCTCAAAGGGCTGGCGCTACACCTTC. Translated: CASGSKGWRYTF.

The chain has TRBV6-5 and TRBJ1-1; D is unclear. Trimming took off 0 bases at V and 0 bases at J, with 2 bases between the two ends. Germline V gives CDR1 MNHEY, CDR2 SVGAGI. The CDR3 covers 13 residues. This CDR3 is CASSYSVNTEAFF. DNA of the CDR3: TGTGCCAGCAGTTACTCGGTGAACACTGAAGCTTTCTTT.

The V and J genes are TRBV24-1 and TRBJ1-5, with a weak D call TRBD1 (5 bases). The germline gives CDR1 KGHDR, CDR2 SFDVKD. Trimming left V 1 base short and J 1 base short, with 10 bases between. The CDR3 contains 16 residues. In DNA, the CDR3 is TGTGCCACCAGTGATTTAACGGGGGAAAGCAATCAGCCCCAGCATTTT. As protein: CATSDLTGESNQPQHF.

Relative to its sample, this clonotype is medium-sized (0.01 to 0.1%). The chain recombines TRBV4-3 with TRBJ2-5, with D tentatively TRBD1 (6 bases). This CDR3 spans 15 amino acids. Germline-derived CDR1 and CDR2 are LGHNA and YSLEER. V lost 1 base and J 3 bases, leaving 12 bases between the germline ends. CDR3 protein: CASSQATGFKETQYF. The CDR3, as DNA: TGCGCCAGCAGCCAAGCGACAGGATTCAAAGAGACCCAGTACTTC.

This clonotype was seen ten or more times. The rearrangement joins TRBV11-3 to TRBJ2-4; D call uncertain. This CDR3 has 14 residues. The V end lost 0 bases, the J end lost 9 bases, and 12 bases lay between the germline ends. Germline lookup yields CDR1 SGHNT and CDR2 YENEEA. The DNA of the CDR3 is TGTGCCAGCAGCTTAGAAGCCGGCAGTCGCATTCAGTACTTC. Translated: CASSLEAGSRIQYF.

This chain joins TRBV27 and TRBJ2-1; D remains unclear. Trimming removed 5 bases at V and 4 bases at J, with 3 bases between. The CDR3 extends over 11 amino acids. The germline CDR1 and CDR2 sequences are MNHEY and SMNVEV (reference sequence). CDR3 in DNA: TGTGCCAGCAGTCAGTACAATGAGCAGTTCTTC. It specifies CASSQYNEQFF.

By its share, this clonotype is medium-sized (0.01 to 0.1%). J is TRBJ1-5 and V is TRBV19; D gene unclear. The V gene lost 5 bases and the J gene lost 1 base, with 6 bases spanning the gap. The germline V gene encodes CDR1 LNHDA and CDR2 SQIVND (reference sequence). The CDR3 is 13 residues long. CDR3 coding DNA: TGTGCCAGTAGTGTGGACAGCAATCAGCCCCAGCATTTT. It translates to CASSVDSNQPQHF.

This clonotype was counted between two and nine times. The chain carries TRBV5-1 and TRBJ1-1, with D tentatively TRBD1 (6 bases). This CDR3 region has 15 residues. Trimming stripped 0 bases from V and 7 bases from J, with 16 bases between. Germline assignment: CDR1 SGHRS and CDR2 YFSETQ. The chain's CDR3 is CASSLGRGVEGEAFF. DNA for the CDR3: TGCGCCAGCAGCTTGGGCAGGGGAGTTGAGGGTGAAGCTTTCTTT. Together with reference TRBV5-1 and TRBJ1-1, the CDR3 gives the full variable domain: KAGVTQTPRYLIKTRGQQVTLSCSPISGHRSVSWYQQTPGQGLQFLFEYFSETQRNKGNFPGRFSGRQFSNSRSEMNVSTLELGDSALYLCASSLGRGVEGEAFFGQGTRLTVV.

This clonotype was observed a handful of times. One end of the junction varies from germline; a read error may be responsible. The V call is TRBV6-2 or TRBV6-3, the J call TRBJ2-7; D remains ambiguous. The CDR3 spans 15 residues. Looked up from germline, CDR1 is MNHEY and CDR2 is SVGEGT. The CDR3 nucleotides read TGTGCCAGCAGTCCCCTCTGGGCCGAGGCCTACGAACAGTACTTC. This translates into CASSPLWAEAYEQYF.

The CDR3: CASTWALEAFF. For the CDR3, the DNA is TGTGCCAGCACCTGGGCCCTTGAAGCTTTCTTT. This rearrangement joins TRBV2 to TRBJ1-1, with D unresolved. The germline V and J ends were trimmed by 7 bases and 7 bases, with 10 bases remaining between them. The CDR3 extends over 11 amino acids. Germline V gene sequence: CDR1 SNHLY, CDR2 FYNNEI.

This clonotype was counted ten times or more. The chain links TRBV20-1 to TRBJ2-3; TRBD1 agrees at 7 bases. J lost 2 bases, V lost 6 bases, and 2 bases had no gene match. Germline loops: CDR1 DFQATT, CDR2 SNEGSKA (reference sequence). The CDR3 covers 12 residues. Here the CDR3 DNA reads TGCAGTGCAACAGGGGCCACAGATACGCAGTATTTT. Encoded protein: CSATGATDTQYF.